The clone carrying this T cell receptor (beta chain) was counted between two and nine times. Its antigen is not known. Germline assignment: CDR1 SGHRS and CDR2 YFSETQ. The V segment lost 0 bases and the J segment 4 bases; nucleotides outside the gene matches: 3. This CDR3 has 15 residues. Template switching, a step in the protocol, added a universal primer site, and cDNA carried unique molecular identifiers. TCRdb reanalysed the 5' RACE reads using MiXCR and keeps one entry per CDR3 protein. Of 400,000 to 500,000 distinct CDR3 sequences listed, about 18% are singletons. This record belongs to a study of identical twins. Study results and limitations: Out-of-frame beta chain sequences displayed weaker excess sharing between twins.

This receptor was obtained from a man aged 50 to 60 in good health. The chain uses TRBV5-1 and TRBJ1-1, with TRBD1 matching over 10 bases. The sequencing sample was made of naive T cells sorted from blood. CDR3 protein: CASSLEGQGFTEAFF. CDR3 coding DNA: TGCGCCAGCAGCTTGGAGGGACAGGGGTTCACTGAAGCTTTCTTT. Together with reference TRBV5-1 and TRBJ1-1, the CDR3 gives the full variable domain: KAGVTQTPRYLIKTRGQQVTLSCSPISGHRSVSWYQQTPGQGLQFLFEYFSETQRNKGNFPGRFSGRQFSNSRSEMNVSTLELGDSALYLCASSLEGQGFTEAFFGQGTRLTVV.